The rows below give T cell receptor beta chains drawn from one sample of a study of blood T cell repertoires in COVID-19. Clones were sequenced by immunoSEQ multiplex PCR, and TCRdb holds only the in-frame ones, with some missing. The data contain tens of thousands of clones, around 83% of them singletons. The specimen sequenced was peripheral blood. These receptors were obtained from a man between 45 and 60 years old with COVID-19, enrolled during active disease. Each CDR3 is given with its conserved first and last residue. Fields, in order: J gene, D gene, V gene, clone size, CDR3 DNA, CDR3 protein. D genes are given only for firm matches. Where a row states a size, it is once, few, many or the class of an expanded clone; other rows omit it.

TRBJ1-4	-	TRBV30	-	TGTGCCTGGAGTGAAGGGGAGGATGAAAAACTGTTTTTT	CAWSEGEDEKLFF
TRBJ2-6	-	TRBV6-2/TRBV6-3	-	TGTGCCAGCAGTTACCCAGGGCGTGGGGCCAACGTCCTGACTTTC	CASSYPGRGANVLTF
TRBJ2-7	TRBD2	TRBV5-1	few	TGCGCCAGCAGCTTACTAGCGGGAGTTTCGTCCGAGCAGTACTTC	CASSLLAGVSSEQYF
TRBJ2-7	TRBD2	TRBV11-2	once	TGTGCCAGCAGCTTAGGCGGGGGGACCTACGAGCAGTACTTC	CASSLGGGTYEQYF
TRBJ2-1	TRBD2	TRBV7-9	-	TGTGCCAGCAGCTTAGGAAGGGCTAGCGGTGACTACAATGAGCAGTTCTTC	CASSLGRASGDYNEQFF
TRBJ2-5	-	TRBV19	-	TGTGCCAGTACCAATAGGGGGGGCGGTGAGACCCAGTACTTC	CASTNRGGGETQYF
TRBJ2-7	-	TRBV20-1	-	TGCAGTGCCAGAGGTCTCTACGAGCAGTACTTC	CSARGLYEQYF
TRBJ2-4	TRBD1	TRBV15	-	TGTGCCACCAGCTACGGACAGGTCCTAGCCAAAAACATTCAGTACTTC	CATSYGQVLAKNIQYF
TRBJ2-7	-	TRBV7-2	few	TGTGCCAGCAGCTCGAGCTTGCGGATCGAGCAGTACTTC	CASSSSLRIEQYF
TRBJ1-3	TRBD1	TRBV10-3	-	TGTGCCATCAGTGCAAGGACAGGGGCTGGAAACACCATATATTTT	CAISARTGAGNTIYF
TRBJ2-7	TRBD1	TRBV18	-	TGTGCCAGCTCGACAGGGTCCTACGAGCAGTACTTC	CASSTGSYEQYF
TRBJ2-3	-	TRBV28	-	TGTGCCAGCAGATCAGGGGCAGATACGCAGTATTTT	CASRSGADTQYF
TRBJ1-6	TRBD1	TRBV4-1	many	TGCGCCAGCAGCCAAGAAGTGACAGGGGAATCACCCCTCCACTTT	CASSQEVTGESPLHF
TRBJ2-7	-	TRBV9	once	TGTGCCAGTAGCCGAGGGGGGGATATCTCCTACGAGCAGTACTTC	CASSRGGDISYEQYF
TRBJ1-2	TRBD1	TRBV11-2	-	TGTGCCAGCAGCCCGGGTATATCCGGGACAGGGGTCGGAGGCTACACCTTC	CASSPGISGTGVGGYTF
TRBJ1-4	TRBD1	TRBV28	-	TGTGCCAGCAGTTCCCGTTTGGACAGGGAGAGTGAAAAACTGTTTTTT	CASSSRLDRESEKLFF
TRBJ1-5	TRBD1	TRBV9	many	TGTGCCAGCAGCGAAGGACAGGGGGCTCGTCAGCCCCAGCATTTT	CASSEGQGARQPQHF
TRBJ2-2	TRBD2	TRBV7-2	-	TGTGCCAGCAGCAGACTAGCGGGAGGACGGAACACCGGGGAGCTGTTTTTT	CASSRLAGGRNTGELFF
TRBJ1-1	TRBD1	TRBV27	-	TGTGCCAGCAGGCGAGACAGGGTGGGGAACACTGAAGCTTTCTTT	CASRRDRVGNTEAFF
TRBJ1-1	-	TRBV4-1	-	TGCGCCAGCAGCCAAGATGAGGCGGGGGCCGGACGAGCTTTCTTT	CASSQDEAGAGRAFF
TRBJ2-1	TRBD1	TRBV6-1	once	TGTGCCAGCAGTGAAAGGTCCAGGGGGCTATACAATGAGCAGTTCTTC	CASSERSRGLYNEQFF
TRBJ2-5	-	TRBV29-1	few	TGCAGCGGCCGGATCCGGGACGGAGGGGAGACCCAGTACTTC	CSGRIRDGGETQYF
TRBJ1-1	TRBD1	TRBV2	-	TGTGCCAGCAATACCGGGACAGGGGGACGAGCTTTCTTT	CASNTGTGGRAFF
TRBJ1-1	TRBD1	TRBV18	once	TGTGCCAGCTCACAAGGGACAGGGGAAAACACTGAAGCTTTCTTT	CASSQGTGENTEAFF
TRBJ1-5	-	TRBV20-1	-	TGCAGTGCTAGCGCGGGACAGCCCCAGCATTTT	CSASAGQPQHF
TRBJ1-2	-	TRBV9	-	TGTGCCAGCAGCGTAGCAGGGTCTCCTAACTATGGCTACACCTTC	CASSVAGSPNYGYTF
TRBJ2-1	-	TRBV19	-	TGTGCCAGTATTGGTGCGGGCAATGAGCAGTTCTTC	CASIGAGNEQFF
TRBJ2-1	TRBD1	TRBV14	-	TGTGCCAGCAGCGCCGGGACAGGACAACTCAATGAGCAGTTCTTC	CASSAGTGQLNEQFF
TRBJ2-3	-	TRBV24-1	-	TGTGCCACCAGTGATACAGGGTTAGATACGCAGTATTTT	CATSDTGLDTQYF
TRBJ2-7	TRBD1	TRBV18	-	TGTGCCAGCTCACAAACCCAGGGACAGGGGGCCGAGCAGTACTTC	CASSQTQGQGAEQYF
TRBJ2-1	TRBD2	TRBV10-1	-	TGCGCCAGCAGTAGGCCTAGCGGGAGGGTCTACAATGAGCAGTTCTTC	CASSRPSGRVYNEQFF
TRBJ1-1	TRBD1	TRBV2	-	TGTGCCAGCAGTGGGGACAGACTGAACACTGAAGCTTTCTTT	CASSGDRLNTEAFF
TRBJ2-7	TRBD1	TRBV6-5	-	TGTGCCACGGACAGGGCATTGGGTGAGCAGTACTTC	CATDRALGEQYF
TRBJ2-7	TRBD1	TRBV28	-	TGTGCCAGCAGTCCCCAGGGACAGGGGACAGGGGAGCAGTACTTC	CASSPQGQGTGEQYF
TRBJ2-7	-	TRBV2	-	TGTGCCAGCAGTGCGGTTGGCAGGGGCTACGAGCAGTACTTC	CASSAVGRGYEQYF
TRBJ2-5	TRBD1	TRBV4-3	-	TGCGCCAGCAGCCATGTGACAGGGAGTGAAGAGACCCAGTACTTC	CASSHVTGSEETQYF
TRBJ2-2	TRBD1	TRBV7-3	-	TGTGCCAGCAGCTATCGGACAGGGGGCGAAACCGGGGAGCTGTTTTTT	CASSYRTGGETGELFF
TRBJ1-1	-	TRBV28	-	TGTGCCAGCAGTTTAATTAGAGGGCTGAACACTGAAGCTTTCTTT	CASSLIRGLNTEAFF
TRBJ2-5	TRBD2	TRBV5-1	-	TGCGCCAGCAGCTTGGGACTAGCGGGAGGTGTGGAGACCCAGTACTTC	CASSLGLAGGVETQYF
TRBJ1-3	TRBD1	TRBV28	-	TGTGCCAGCGGGGACAGCGCCAACTCTGGAAACACCATATATTTT	CASGDSANSGNTIYF
TRBJ2-3	-	TRBV5-4	few	TGTGCCAGCAGCTTGGCCCCGTCAGGGGCGGGCACAGATACGCAGTATTTT	CASSLAPSGAGTDTQYF
TRBJ2-7	-	TRBV24-1	once	TGTGCCACCAGTGATTTTGGGGCCCAGTACTTC	CATSDFGAQYF
TRBJ1-1	-	TRBV28	-	TGTGCCAGCAGTACCCCAGGGCAGAACACTGAAGCTTTCTTT	CASSTPGQNTEAFF
TRBJ2-7	-	TRBV3-1/TRBV3-2	-	TGTGCCAGCAGCCAAGATCGGTCCCTGATGCAGTACTTC	CASSQDRSLMQYF
TRBJ1-6	TRBD1	TRBV30	once	TGTGCCTGGAGTATCAAGACAGGGGGCTCCTATAATTCACCCCTCCACTTT	CAWSIKTGGSYNSPLHF
TRBJ2-5	-	TRBV14	-	TGTGCCAGCAGCCTGGGGAATTCCGGGGTGGTGACCCAGTACTTC	CASSLGNSGVVTQYF
TRBJ2-6	TRBD2	TRBV27	-	TGTGCCAGCAGTTTATATGGGGGGGGGAGCTCCTCTGGGGCCAACGTCCTGACTTTC	CASSLYGGGSSSGANVLTF
TRBJ2-3	-	TRBV7-2	-	TGTGCCAGCGGCATTCTTGGCACAGATACGCAGTATTTT	CASGILGTDTQYF
TRBJ2-5	TRBD1	TRBV6-1	-	TGTGCCAGCAGTGAAAGGCCGGACAGGGGGCGGGAGACCCAGTACTTC	CASSERPDRGRETQYF
TRBJ1-6	TRBD1	TRBV5-4	-	TGTGCCAGCAGCTTGACGACAGGGGTTAATTCACCCCTCCACTTT	CASSLTTGVNSPLHF
TRBJ2-7	-	TRBV7-2	-	TGTGCCAGCAGCTTAGGGCCCCCCACTAGGGAGCAGTACTTC	CASSLGPPTREQYF
TRBJ1-1	-	TRBV27	-	TGTGCCAGCGTTTCGTGGGGCCTGAACACTGAAGCTTTCTTT	CASVSWGLNTEAFF
TRBJ2-7	-	TRBV7-9	once	TGTGCCAGTTGGGGACTGAACTCCTACGAGCAGTACTTC	CASWGLNSYEQYF
TRBJ2-7	-	TRBV24-1	-	TGTGCCACCTCCAGGGGCGCACGGTACGAGCAGTACTTC	CATSRGARYEQYF
TRBJ2-5	TRBD1	TRBV4-3	-	TGCGCCAGCAGCCAAGGGGGACAGGCGGAGACCCAGTACTTC	CASSQGGQAETQYF
TRBJ2-7	TRBD1	TRBV5-1	-	TGCGCCAGCAACACAGGGGGTCGCGGCGAGCAGTACTTC	CASNTGGRGEQYF
TRBJ2-7	TRBD2	TRBV2	-	TGTGCCAGCAGTGAAGGAGGCGGGAGCTCCTACGAGCAGTACTTC	CASSEGGGSSYEQYF